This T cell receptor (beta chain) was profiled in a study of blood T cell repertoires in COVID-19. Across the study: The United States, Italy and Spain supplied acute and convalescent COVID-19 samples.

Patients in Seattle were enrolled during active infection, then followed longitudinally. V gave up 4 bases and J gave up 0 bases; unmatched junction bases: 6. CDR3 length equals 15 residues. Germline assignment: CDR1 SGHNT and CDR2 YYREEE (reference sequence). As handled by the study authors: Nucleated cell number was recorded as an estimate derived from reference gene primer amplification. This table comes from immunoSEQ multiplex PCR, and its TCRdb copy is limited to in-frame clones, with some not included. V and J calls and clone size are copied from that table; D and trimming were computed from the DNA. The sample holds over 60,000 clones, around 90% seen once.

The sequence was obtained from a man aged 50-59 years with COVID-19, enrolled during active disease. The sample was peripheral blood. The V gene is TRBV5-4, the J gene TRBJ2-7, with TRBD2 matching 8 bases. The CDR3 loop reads CASSPASGGSYEQYF. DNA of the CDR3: TGTGCCAGCAGCCCTGCGAGCGGGGGCTCCTACGAGCAGTACTTC.